Shown below are 21 T cell receptor beta chains from a single sample sequenced in a study of control samples from healthy donors and cancer patients (dated by TCRdb to the early 2020s). Receptor amplification or capture employed the immunoSEQ multiplex PCR assay. In TCRdb, the immuneACCESS table is reduced to in-frame sequences with V and J assigned. These tables do not hold every clone; where another copy was compared, an unresolved V gene accounts for under half, and the others remain unexplained. The sample records some 37,000 clones, roughly nine tenths of which are singletons. The top ten clones comprise roughly 3.5% of the sample. The source material was blood. The receptors were sampled from a woman aged 45-65 years in good health.

The rearrangement uses TRBV27 and TRBJ2-1; TRBD1 matches 9 bases. The CDR3 runs to 15 residues. With 4 bases clipped from V and 8 bases from J, the junction kept 9 bases outside the gene matches. Per the germline V gene, CDR1 is MNHEY and CDR2 is SMNVEV (reference sequence). DNA of the CDR3: TGTGCCAGCAGTTCCTTGGGGACAGGGAACCATGAGCAGTTCTTC. Protein: CASSSLGTGNHEQFF.

The chain employs TRBV9 and TRBJ1-6, with no clear D. Germline V gives CDR1 SGDLS, CDR2 YYNGEE. The V gene lost 8 bases and the J gene lost 10 bases, with 16 bases spanning the gap. The CDR3 consists of 13 residues. CDR3 in DNA: TGTGCCAGTGGGGTCGACCTCAGCTCACCCCTCCACTTT. Protein product: CASGVDLSSPLHF. Filled out from reference TRBV9 and TRBJ1-6, the complete variable domain reads DSGVTQTPKHLITATGQRVTLRCSPRSGDLSVYWYQQSLDQGLQFLIQYYNGEERAKGNILERFSAQQFPDLHSELNLSSLELGDSALYFCASGVDLSSPLHFGNGTRLTVT.

V is TRBV7-2 and J is TRBJ1-2, with D unclear. V was shortened by 3 bases and J by 4 bases, with 9 bases between the two germline ends. This CDR3 has 13 residues. The V gene's germline CDR1 is SGHTA and CDR2 FQGNSA. CDR3 protein: CASSFGDGYGYTF. CDR3 nucleotides: TGTGCCAGCAGCTTCGGGGATGGCTATGGCTACACCTTC. Together with reference TRBV7-2 and TRBJ1-2, the CDR3 gives the full variable domain: GAGVSQSPSNKVTEKGKDVELRCDPISGHTALYWYRQSLGQGLEFLIYFQGNSAPDKSGLPSDRFSAERTGGSVSTLTIQRTQQEDSAVYLCASSFGDGYGYTFGSGTRLTVV.

This clone was found once. At the DNA level, this CDR3 is encoded by other sequences in the same sample as well. The chain uses TRBV19 and TRBJ2-7; 9 positions agree with TRBD1. The CDR3 has 14 amino acids. Germline V gives CDR1 LNHDA, CDR2 SQIVND (reference sequence). The ends lost 3 bases at V and 1 base at J; junction bases unmatched: 1. CDR3 sequence (DNA): TGTGCCAGTAGTATCGGGACAGGGTCCTACGAGCAGTACTTC. Translating gives CASSIGTGSYEQYF.

This chain links TRBV7-8 with TRBJ1-5; D is ambiguous. The V gene's germline CDR1 is SGHVS and CDR2 FQNEAQ. The CDR3 consists of 15 residues. The V end was cut by 2 bases, the J end by 6 bases, with 14 bases between. This CDR3 reads CASSLRALGSQPQHF. CDR3 sequence (DNA): TGTGCCAGCAGCTTAAGGGCTCTGGGGAGTCAGCCCCAGCATTTT.

The V gene is TRBV16, the J gene TRBJ2-7, with D maybe TRBD1 (6 bases). Germline-derived CDR1 and CDR2 are KGHSY and FQNENV. This CDR3 comprises 15 residues. The V and J ends lost 0 bases and 3 bases respectively, with 12 bases between them. The CDR3 nucleotides read TGTGCCAGCAGCCAATCCCCACAGGGTTACTACGAGCAGTACTTC. Its protein is CASSQSPQGYYEQYF.

This clone was seen just once. V is TRBV15 and J is TRBJ1-5; D gene ambiguous. The germline V and J ends were trimmed by 0 bases and 3 bases, with 6 bases remaining between them. Germline V gives CDR1 LNHNV, CDR2 YYDKDF (reference sequence). This CDR3 is built from 14 residues. The CDR3 reads CATSRDPYNQPQHF. In DNA, the CDR3 is TGTGCCACCAGCAGAGATCCCTACAATCAGCCCCAGCATTTT.

The J gene is TRBJ1-1, the V gene TRBV29-1; a weak D match, TRBD1 (5 bases). V lost 3 bases, J lost 1 base, and 6 bases lay in between. Germline CDR1 is SQVTM and CDR2 is ANQGSEA. The CDR3 runs 12 residues. CDR3 loop: CSVDRANTEAFF. The CDR3, as DNA: TGCAGCGTTGACAGGGCGAACACTGAAGCTTTCTTT.

The gene calls are TRBV29-1 and TRBJ1-2, with D possibly matching TRBD1 (6 bases). Germline CDR1 is SQVTM and CDR2 is ANQGSEA. The CDR3 is 11 amino acids. The V end lost 4 bases, the J end lost 6 bases, and 9 bases lay between the germline ends. This chain's CDR3 is CSVGRGDGYTF. The CDR3 DNA sequence: TGCAGCGTTGGAAGGGGGGATGGCTACACCTTC.

The rearrangement links TRBV5-1 to TRBJ1-3, with D unclear. CDR1 is SGHRS, CDR2 YFSETQ, per germline. The CDR3 is made up of 11 amino acids. V lost 5 bases, J lost 4 bases, and 4 bases lay in between. As DNA, the CDR3 is TGCGCCAGCAGACGGGGAAACACCATATATTTT. Its translation is CASRRGNTIYF.

This rearrangement joins TRBV28 to TRBJ2-3, with TRBD2 matching over 9 bases. CDR1 and CDR2 (germline): MDHEN, SYDVKM. The CDR3 runs 16 residues. V dropped 5 bases and J dropped 4; count of bases not matched to a gene: 10. The CDR3 protein is CASSGGGAGASDTQYF. The CDR3 nucleotides are TGTGCCAGCAGTGGCGGGGGGGCCGGTGCCTCAGATACGCAGTATTTT. The full variable domain, in which reference TRBV28 and TRBJ2-3 provide the parts outside the CDR3, is DVKVTQSSRYLVKRTGEKVFLECVQDMDHENMFWYRQDPGLGLRLIYFSYDVKMKEKGDIPEGYSVSREKKERFSLILESASTNQTSMYLCASSGGGAGASDTQYFGPGTRLTVL.

V gene TRBV3-1 (or the pseudogene TRBV3-2) combines with J gene TRBJ2-7; D tentatively reads TRBD1 or TRBD2 (5 bases each). The V end was cut by 0 bases, the J end by 3 bases, with 12 bases between. From germline, CDR1 is LGHDT and CDR2 YNNKEL (reference sequence). The CDR3 sequence is 15 residues long. CDR3 nucleotide sequence: TGTGCCAGCAGCCAAGATTTGGGGGTTTTCTACGAGCAGTACTTC. This codes for CASSQDLGVFYEQYF.

This chain joins TRBV6-6 and TRBJ2-1; D is ambiguous. Germline CDR1 is MNHNY and CDR2 is SVGAGI (reference sequence). V lost 2 bases to trimming and J lost 7 bases, with 6 bases between them. The CDR3 is made up of 12 amino acids. CDR3 nucleotides: TGTGCCAGCAGTTACCCCGGGAATGAGCAGTTCTTC. Translation: CASSYPGNEQFF.

The chain is built from TRBV6-6 and TRBJ1-2, with D perhaps matching TRBD1 (5 bases). There are 14 residues in the CDR3. With 6 bases removed from V and 2 bases from J, the gap between germline ends came to 13 bases. Germline V gene lookup returns CDR1 MNHNY and CDR2 SVGAGI (reference sequence). CDR3 sequence reads: CASSLLRVNYGYTF. In nucleotides, the CDR3 is TGTGCCAGCAGCCTACTCAGGGTAAACTATGGCTACACCTTC.

The rearrangement joins TRBV7-2 to TRBJ2-3; TRBD2 agrees at 9 bases. Germline V CDR1 and CDR2: SGHTA, FQGNSA. After removal of 2 bases from V and 0 bases from J, the junction contained 9 bases not matched to a gene. The length of the CDR3 is 18 residues. For the CDR3, the DNA is TGTGCCAGCAGCTTAAGAGCGGGGGGAGGGACTAGCACAGATACGCAGTATTTT. Translated, it gives CASSLRAGGGTSTDTQYF.

This chain joins TRBV27 and TRBJ1-6, with TRBD1 identical over 9 bases. The CDR3 runs to 15 residues. Germline loops: CDR1 MNHEY, CDR2 SMNVEV (reference sequence). J gave up 7 bases and V 8 bases, and 9 bases lay outside the gene matches. The CDR3 nucleotides read TGTGCCAGCCGGTTACAGGGGGCGAGCAATTCACCCCTCCACTTT. Its translation: CASRLQGASNSPLHF.

This clone was seen only once. The CDR3 sequence: CSVGSFSYEQYF. CDR3 nucleotides: TGCAGCGTTGGTAGCTTCTCCTACGAGCAGTACTTC. This chain uses TRBV29-1 with TRBJ2-7; D uncertain. The V and J ends lost 4 bases and 0 bases respectively, with 7 bases between them. The germline V gene encodes CDR1 SQVTM and CDR2 ANQGSEA. The CDR3 contains 12 residues.

In its sample, this clone was seen once. The CDR3 spells CATSGRMTNYGYTF. In nucleotides, the CDR3 is TGTGCCACCTCAGGACGGATGACTAACTATGGCTACACCTTC. The chain employs TRBV7-9 and TRBJ1-2; D ambiguous. The CDR3 has 14 residues. Trimming left V 10 bases short and J 0 bases short, with 15 bases between. The V gene's germline CDR1 is SEHNR and CDR2 FQNEAQ (reference sequence).

This sequence joins TRBV19 and TRBJ1-1; 10 bases match TRBD1. Germline trimming cut 6 bases from V and 5 bases from J; bases unmatched to any gene: 12. CDR1 is LNHDA and CDR2 is SQIVND in the germline V gene (reference sequence). There are 16 residues in the CDR3. This CDR3 is CASRPLRGQGRTEAFF. In DNA form, the CDR3 reads TGTGCCAGTAGGCCCCTCAGGGGACAGGGGAGAACTGAAGCTTTCTTT.

V is TRBV19 and J is TRBJ2-7; D gene uncertain. The V gene lost 6 bases and the J gene lost 3 bases, with 12 bases spanning the gap. CDR1 and CDR2 (germline): LNHDA, SQIVND (reference sequence). The CDR3 runs to 13 residues. In DNA, the CDR3 is TGTGCCAGTAGCCCTGACGGAAACTACGAGCAGTACTTC. Its translation: CASSPDGNYEQYF.

The chain links TRBV27 to TRBJ1-2; no clear D gene. V shed 0 bases and J shed 6 bases, with 11 bases lying between them. This CDR3 comprises 14 residues. Germline-derived CDR1 and CDR2 are MNHEY and SMNVEV (reference sequence). The CDR3, as DNA: TGTGCCAGCAGTTTATCAGGGTTGCGAAATGGCTACACCTTC. Its translation: CASSLSGLRNGYTF.